This TCR beta chain derives from a study of cytomegalovirus exposure and HLA in healthy donors. The CDR3 covers 13 residues. Germline V gene lookup returns CDR1 SGHRS and CDR2 YFSETQ. The V end lost 0 bases, the J end lost 4 bases, and 7 bases lay between the germline ends. The assay was immunoSEQ multiplex PCR, and TCRdb's table has in-frame clones only and misses some. The sample holds 150,000 to 200,000 clones, 85% to 90% seen once. The TCR originated in a woman younger than 45 in good health and CMV-seronegative. The rearrangement joins TRBV5-1 to TRBJ1-2, with D perhaps matching TRBD1 (5 bases). Source material: PBMCs. CDR3 sequence reads: CASSLAGLYGYTF. In nucleotides, the CDR3 is TGCGCCAGCAGCTTGGCGGGACTCTATGGCTACACCTTC. Combining the CDR3 with reference TRBV5-1 and TRBJ1-2 gives the whole variable domain KAGVTQTPRYLIKTRGQQVTLSCSPISGHRSVSWYQQTPGQGLQFLFEYFSETQRNKGNFPGRFSGRQFSNSRSEMNVSTLELGDSALYLCASSLAGLYGYTFGSGTRLTVV.